The clone carrying this T cell receptor (beta chain) was detected ten times or more. TCRdb fed the RACE reads into MiXCR, producing one record per CDR3 protein. Here the sample spans around 380,000 distinct CDR3 sequences, 4.8% being singletons. This entry belongs to a study of human T cells and chemical hapten exposure. The sample's time point: patch test 1, 2 weeks after DPC sensitization. The treatment: therapeutic diphenylcyclopropenone sensitization with weekly scalp DPC. The CDR3 is made up of 13 amino acids. V was shortened by 4 bases and J by 5 bases, with 8 bases between the two germline ends. Germline loops: CDR1 SGHVS, CDR2 FQNEAQ.

The clonotype originates from a woman between 45 and 60 years old with alopecia areata. Some clones in this sample may be carry-over from other donors' samples. Sequencing used whole blood, obtained in connection with sensitization to the hapten diphenylcyclopropenone (DPC). V is TRBV7-8 and J is TRBJ2-2; D may match TRBD1 or TRBD2 (6 bases each). CDR3 region: CASSWRGTGELFF. The CDR3 DNA reads as TGTGCCAGCAGCTGGAGGGGGACCGGGGAGCTGTTTTTT.